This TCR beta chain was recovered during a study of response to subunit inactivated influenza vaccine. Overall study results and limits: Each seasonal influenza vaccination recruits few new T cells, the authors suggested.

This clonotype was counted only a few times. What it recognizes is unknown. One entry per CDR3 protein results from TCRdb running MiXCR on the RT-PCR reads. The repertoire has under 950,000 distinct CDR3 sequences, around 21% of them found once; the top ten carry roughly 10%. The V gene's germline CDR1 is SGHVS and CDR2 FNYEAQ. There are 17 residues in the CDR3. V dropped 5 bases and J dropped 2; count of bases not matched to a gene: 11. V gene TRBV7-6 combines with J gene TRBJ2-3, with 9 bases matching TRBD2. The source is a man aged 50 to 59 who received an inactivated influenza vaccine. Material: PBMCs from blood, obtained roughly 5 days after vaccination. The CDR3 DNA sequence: TGTGCCAGCAGCCCCCGGGTAGCGGGAGCTCCCACAGATACGCAGTATTTT. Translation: CASSPRVAGAPTDTQYF.